Below are 11 T cell receptor beta chains sequenced from a single sample in a study of beta chain features in type 1 diabetes. As every portion of the isolated RNA was reverse transcribed, the sequencing read expressed TCRB transcripts. Method: immunoSEQ multiplex PCR; TCRdb's copy keeps in-frame clones and lacks some. The top ten hold 0.035% to 0.055% of the sample, which has a few hundred thousand clones, 15% to 20% seen once. The sequenced sample was naive CD4+ T cells from blood. The origin of the receptors is a woman aged 18-35 years in good health.

The V gene is TRBV4-3, the J gene TRBJ2-1, with a weak D call TRBD2 (5 bases). Germline V gene lookup returns CDR1 LGHNA and CDR2 YSLEER. The CDR3 sequence is 14 residues long. V gave up 0 bases and J gave up 8 bases, with 11 bases separating them. CDR3 sequence: CASSQDISADEQFF. As DNA, the CDR3 is TGCGCCAGCAGCCAAGATATTAGCGCGGATGAGCAGTTCTTC.

CDR3 nucleotide sequence: TGTGCCAGCTCACACATTGCGGGGCACCCGAACACCGGGGAGCTGTTTTTT. Translating it yields CASSHIAGHPNTGELFF. The chain recombines TRBV18 with TRBJ2-2; D is perhaps TRBD2 (6 bases). The V end was cut by 4 bases, the J end by 0 bases, with 15 bases between. The CDR3 has 17 residues. Germline CDR1 and CDR2: KGHSH and LQKENI.

The chain uses TRBV21-1 and TRBJ2-1; the table's D gene call, TRBD2, was not cross checked with the DNA. TRBV21-1 is a known pseudogene. The length of the CDR3 is 13 residues. The CDR3 protein is CAREGDSYNEQFF. CDR3 in DNA: TGTGCCCGGGAGGGGGATTCCTACAATGAGCAGTTCTTC.

This clone was counted a few times. The genes are TRBV29-1 and TRBJ1-1; 10 bases agree with TRBD1. CDR1 is SQVTM and CDR2 is ANQGSEA in the germline V gene. This CDR3 is built from 15 residues. V lost 0 bases to trimming and J lost 6 bases; unmatched junction nucleotides: 7. CDR3 sequence: CSVEEPDRGLPEAFF. CDR3 in DNA: TGCAGCGTTGAAGAACCTGACAGGGGGCTACCTGAAGCTTTCTTT.

The chain has TRBV9 and TRBJ1-2; D not resolved. The CDR3 is made up of 12 amino acids. Deletions cut 5 bases from V and 1 base from J, with 6 bases between. Germline V lookup: CDR1 SGDLS, CDR2 YYNGEE. The DNA of the CDR3 is TGTGCCAGCAGAACAGATAACTATGGCTACACCTTC. This encodes CASRTDNYGYTF. Variable domain in full (rest from reference TRBV9 and TRBJ1-2): DSGVTQTPKHLITATGQRVTLRCSPRSGDLSVYWYQQSLDQGLQFLIQYYNGEERAKGNILERFSAQQFPDLHSELNLSSLELGDSALYFCASRTDNYGYTFGSGTRLTVV.

This clone was found a few times. The chain couples TRBV19 to TRBJ2-1; 8 bases match TRBD2. J lost 0 bases, V lost 4 bases, and 5 bases had no gene match. Germline assignment: CDR1 LNHDA and CDR2 SQIVND (reference sequence). The CDR3 covers 16 residues. The CDR3 DNA sequence: TGTGCCAGTAGTACGTTAGCGGGGAGCTCCTACAATGAGCAGTTCTTC. It encodes CASSTLAGSSYNEQFF.

The genes are TRBV30 and TRBJ2-3; no reliable D call. The length of the CDR3 is 11 residues. The germline CDR1 and CDR2 sequences are GTSNPN and SVGIG (reference sequence). The ends were cut back, 3 bases at V and 11 bases at J, with 12 bases in the middle. CDR3 in DNA: TGTGCCTGGAGAGAAGCCTTTATGCAGTATTTT. It codes for CAWREAFMQYF.

V usage is TRBV7-9 and J usage is TRBJ1-4, with 7 bases lining up with TRBD1. CDR1 SEHNR and CDR2 FQNEAQ come from the germline V gene (reference sequence). The CDR3 extends over 14 amino acids. The junction had 4 bases not matched to a gene; V was cut back by 4 bases and J by 5 bases. As DNA, the CDR3 is TGTGCCAGCAGCTGGGACAGTAACAATGAAAAACTGTTTTTT. Translation: CASSWDSNNEKLFF. The full variable domain, in which reference TRBV7-9 and TRBJ1-4 provide the parts outside the CDR3, is DTGVSQNPRHKITKRGQNVTFRCDPISEHNRLYWYRQTLGQGPEFLTYFQNEAQLEKSRLLSDRFSAERPKGSFSTLEIQRTEQGDSAMYLCASSWDSNNEKLFFGSGTQLSVL.

The gene calls are TRBV5-1 and TRBJ2-5; 10 bases are a match to TRBD1. V shed 4 bases, J shed 5 bases, and the junction held 5 bases outside the gene matches. Germline CDR1 reads SGHRS; CDR2 reads YFSETQ. The CDR3 length is 14 residues. The CDR3 coding sequence is TGCGCCAGCAGCCCCGGGACAGGGGATGAGACCCAGTACTTC. It is translated as CASSPGTGDETQYF.

The chain combines TRBV4-3 with TRBJ2-1; TRBD2 matches 14 bases. Germline values: CDR1 LGHNA, CDR2 YSLEER. This CDR3 contains 17 residues. The J segment lost 4 bases and the V segment lost 4 bases, leaving 6 bases of the junction unmatched. DNA of the CDR3: TGCGCCAGCAGCCTTCCTCGACTAGCGGGAGGGTACAATGAGCAGTTCTTC. Its protein product is CASSLPRLAGGYNEQFF.

This clone was picked up a small number of times. This sequence joins TRBV7-2 and TRBJ2-1; unclear D gene. The V end was cut by 7 bases, the J end by 6 bases, with 7 bases between. The CDR3 runs to 11 residues. Per the germline V gene, CDR1 is SGHTA and CDR2 is FQGNSA. CDR3 loop: CASTPGNEQFF. In DNA, the CDR3 is TGTGCCAGCACCCCCGGCAATGAGCAGTTCTTC.